Presented here are 25 T cell receptor beta chains from one specimen sequenced in a study of blood T cell repertoires in COVID-19. Repertoires were generated with immunoSEQ multiplex PCR, while TCRdb's copy carries only in-frame clones and drops some. Among about 180,000 clones listed, around 85% were seen once. Sequences were obtained from peripheral blood. The source of these receptors is a man between 65 and 85 years old with active or convalescent COVID-19.

The rearrangement uses TRBV5-1 and TRBJ2-2; TRBD1 is a possible D gene (6 bases). Germline loops: CDR1 SGHRS, CDR2 YFSETQ. The CDR3 is 13 amino acids. Trimming removed 5 bases from V and 6 bases from J, with 11 bases in between. For the CDR3, the DNA is TGCGCCAGCAGTGAGGGGGTGGCCGGGGAGCTGTTTTTT. This sequence encodes CASSEGVAGELFF.

The chain couples TRBV10-1 to TRBJ2-3, with 10 bases identical to TRBD1. Germline V gene data show CDR1 as WNHNN and CDR2 as SYGVQD (reference sequence). V lost 1 base, J lost 4 bases, and 11 bases stayed unmatched. The CDR3 is made up of 18 amino acids. The chain's CDR3 is CASSEYPTGGEVPDTQYF. CDR3 coding DNA: TGCGCCAGCAGTGAGTACCCGACAGGGGGCGAGGTTCCAGATACGCAGTATTTT.

This chain connects TRBV5-1 to TRBJ2-5, with 7 bases lining up with TRBD2. The V gene end was trimmed by 0 bases and the J gene end by 5 bases; junction bases not matched to a gene: 4. Germline values: CDR1 SGHRS, CDR2 YFSETQ. The CDR3 covers 14 residues. Here the CDR3 DNA reads TGCGCCAGCAGCTTGGTCAGGGAGGGGGAGACCCAGTACTTC. This encodes CASSLVREGETQYF.

The chain is built from TRBV19 and TRBJ1-2; the D gene is possibly TRBD1 (5 bases). The CDR3 runs to 13 residues. Trimming pared 8 bases from V and 3 bases from J, leaving 13 bases between. From germline, CDR1 is LNHDA and CDR2 SQIVND (reference sequence). CDR3 residues: CASWTGVHYGYTF. CDR3 bases: TGTGCCAGTTGGACGGGGGTACACTATGGCTACACCTTC. The entire variable domain, with the rest obtained from reference TRBV19 and TRBJ1-2, is as follows: DGGITQSPKYLFRKEGQNVTLSCEQNLNHDAMYWYRQDPGQGLRLIYYSQIVNDFQKGDIAEGYSVSREKKESFPLTVTSAQKNPTAFYLCASWTGVHYGYTFGSGTRLTVV.

This chain links TRBV28 with TRBJ2-7; 7 nucleotides line up with TRBD1. J lost 0 bases, V lost 7 bases, and 3 bases had no gene match. This CDR3 has 13 residues. Germline-derived CDR1 and CDR2 are MDHEN and SYDVKM. CDR3 sequence (DNA): TGTGCCAGCACCAGGGACAGCTCCTACGAGCAGTACTTC. Protein product: CASTRDSSYEQYF.

V is TRBV10-2 and J is TRBJ2-1; 7 bases match TRBD2. This CDR3 is 12 amino acids long. Trimming at V came to 6 bases and at J to 4 bases, leaving 0 bases not matched to a gene. Germline V gives CDR1 WSHSY, CDR2 SAAADI. The CDR3 loop reads CASRGGYNEQFF. DNA for the CDR3: TGCGCCAGCAGGGGGGGGTACAATGAGCAGTTCTTC.

The V call is TRBV2, the J call TRBJ1-5, with TRBD1 identical over 11 bases. V trimming: 4 bases; J trimming: 5 bases; junction bases outside the gene matches: 4. The CDR3 loop spans 15 amino acids. CDR1 is SNHLY and CDR2 is FYNNEI in the germline V gene. CDR3 bases: TGTGCCAGCAGTGGGCGGACAGGGGGCGATCAGCCCCAGCATTTT. Translating gives CASSGRTGGDQPQHF.

This clone came up a few times. J is TRBJ2-7 and V is TRBV11-3; possible D gene TRBD1, 6 bases. The CDR3 has 14 residues. V was trimmed by 1 base and J by 5 bases, leaving 12 bases between them. From germline, CDR1 is SGHNT and CDR2 YENEEA. In nucleotides, the CDR3 is TGTGCCAGCAGCTTAGGCAGGGGAACAGACGAGCAGTACTTC. Translating it yields CASSLGRGTDEQYF.

The chain employs TRBV18 and TRBJ2-2; D is possibly TRBD1 (5 bases). V was pared by 4 bases and J by 4 bases, with 16 bases between. Germline lookup yields CDR1 KGHSH and CDR2 LQKENI. This CDR3 has 16 residues. CDR3 sequence (DNA): TGTGCCAGCTCACTTCCAGGGAAAGGGCTCACCGGGGAGCTGTTTTTT. This encodes CASSLPGKGLTGELFF.

The CDR3 is CASSLAQGSGYTF. The DNA of the CDR3 is TGTGCCAGCAGCTTAGCCCAGGGGTCTGGCTACACCTTC. This chain joins TRBV7-9 and TRBJ1-2; tentatively, D is TRBD1 (6 bases). Germline-derived CDR1 and CDR2 are SEHNR and FQNEAQ (reference sequence). The length of the CDR3 is 13 residues. V was trimmed by 0 bases and J by 7 bases, leaving 9 bases between them.

This chain links TRBV19 with TRBJ2-2; 9 nucleotides line up with TRBD1. The V gene's germline CDR1 is LNHDA and CDR2 SQIVND (reference sequence). CDR3 length equals 18 residues. The V segment lost 5 bases and the J segment 1 base; nucleotides outside the gene matches: 11. The CDR3, as DNA: TGTGCCAGTAGTTTCCTAGCCTCGGGACAGGGGAACACCGGGGAGCTGTTTTTT. The encoded protein is CASSFLASGQGNTGELFF.

The chain uses TRBV7-6 and TRBJ1-1; D unresolved. Germline CDR1 SGHVS, CDR2 FNYEAQ. V lost 5 bases, J lost 2 bases, and 9 bases lay in between. The CDR3 covers 13 residues. CDR3 region: CASSAQKNTEAFF. The CDR3, as DNA: TGTGCCAGCAGCGCACAGAAAAACACTGAAGCTTTCTTT. Full variable domain (remainder filled in from reference TRBV7-6 and TRBJ1-1): GAGVSQSPRYKVTKRGQDVALRCDPISGHVSLYWYRQALGQGPEFLTYFNYEAQQDKSGLPNDRFSAERPEGSISTLTIQRTEQRDSAMYRCASSAQKNTEAFFGQGTRLTVV.

The J gene is TRBJ1-1, the V gene TRBV5-1, with TRBD1 matching over 7 bases. V shed 2 bases and J 7 bases; nucleotides not matched to a gene: 2. The length of the CDR3 is 12 residues. Germline V gives CDR1 SGHRS, CDR2 YFSETQ. CDR3 sequence: CASSFGTDEAFF. CDR3 nucleotide sequence: TGCGCCAGCAGCTTCGGGACAGATGAAGCTTTCTTT.

V is TRBV27 and J is TRBJ2-5; maybe TRBD2 (5 bases). The germline V gene has CDR1 MNHEY and CDR2 SMNVEV (reference sequence). The CDR3 consists of 14 residues. Trimming removed 6 bases at V and 5 bases at J, with 16 bases between. The CDR3 region is CASSPIGGLETQYF. The DNA for the CDR3 is TGTGCCAGCAGCCCTATCGGAGGTTTGGAGACCCAGTACTTC.

This clone was observed a few times. V usage is TRBV10-3 and J usage is TRBJ2-5; 9 bases are a match to TRBD2. CDR3 size: 18 residues. With V trimmed by 0 bases and J by 4 bases, 12 bases remained unmatched. Germline-derived CDR1 and CDR2 are ENHRY and SYGVKD. The CDR3 DNA reads TGTGCCATCAGTGAGTCGAGTGGGGCGGGACTAGCAAGAGAGACCCAGTACTTC. Translating it yields CAISESSGAGLARETQYF.

This sequence joins TRBV2 and TRBJ1-6, with D possibly matching TRBD1 (5 bases). The germline V and J ends were trimmed by 4 bases and 10 bases, with 17 bases remaining between them. The germline gives CDR1 SNHLY, CDR2 FYNNEI. The CDR3 sequence is 15 residues long. The CDR3 DNA reads TGTGCCAGCAGTGTATTCGGGCAGGGTTTCTCACCCCTCCACTTT. Its translation is CASSVFGQGFSPLHF.

The chain recombines TRBV6-6 with TRBJ2-7, with TRBD1 as a possible D gene (7 bases). CDR1 and CDR2 (germline): MNHNY, SVGAGI (reference sequence). Trimming removed 0 bases at V and 4 bases at J, with 10 bases between. CDR3 length: 14 residues. The CDR3, as DNA: TGTGCCAGCAGTTACTCGCAGGGGGGTTACGAGCAGTACTTC. Translating it yields CASSYSQGGYEQYF.

This clone appeared many times. V usage is TRBV5-1 and J usage is TRBJ2-7; 8 bases fit TRBD1. Germline CDR1 SGHRS, CDR2 YFSETQ. The CDR3 contains 14 residues. Trimming removed 4 bases from V and 5 bases from J; junction bases left unmatched: 8. DNA of the CDR3: TGCGCCAGCAGCCCGGGGACAGGTCCCCACGAGCAGTACTTC. Protein: CASSPGTGPHEQYF.

This clone came up once. The chain has TRBV27 and TRBJ2-5; perhaps TRBD1 as D (6 bases). This CDR3 is built from 12 residues. Trimming stripped 8 bases from V and 5 bases from J, with 12 bases between. The germline gives CDR1 MNHEY, CDR2 SMNVEV (reference sequence). The CDR3 sequence: CASSPGQETQYF. The CDR3 DNA follows: TGTGCCAGCTCACCCGGACAGGAGACCCAGTACTTC.

This clone was counted only a few times. The rearrangement uses TRBV5-1 and TRBJ2-2; 9 nucleotides agree with TRBD1. V lost 3 bases to trimming and J lost 7 bases; unmatched junction nucleotides: 4. This CDR3 is built from 14 residues. The germline CDR1 and CDR2 sequences are SGHRS and YFSETQ. CDR3: CASSWTGAGGELFF. The CDR3 nucleotides read TGCGCCAGCAGCTGGACAGGGGCGGGCGGGGAGCTGTTTTTT.

V usage is TRBV5-5 and J usage is TRBJ1-2; TRBD1 is a possible D gene (5 bases). The V end lost 4 bases, the J end lost 8 bases, and 18 bases lay between the germline ends. This CDR3 has 14 residues. Germline CDR1 reads SGHKS; CDR2 reads YYEKEE (reference sequence). The CDR3 here is CASSHRQPLGGYTF. CDR3 in DNA: TGTGCCAGCAGCCATCGACAGCCCTTGGGGGGCTACACCTTC.

The V call is TRBV3-1 (or the pseudogene TRBV3-2), the J call TRBJ2-7; TRBD2 matches 7 bases. Germline trimming cut 0 bases from V and 2 bases from J; bases unmatched to any gene: 7. Germline V gene lookup returns CDR1 LGHDT and CDR2 YNNKEL (reference sequence). CDR3 size: 16 residues. CDR3 DNA sequence: TGTGCCAGCAGCCAAGATGTGGCGGGAGCCCCCTACGAGCAGTACTTC. Translated: CASSQDVAGAPYEQYF.

The chain joins TRBV3-1 (or the pseudogene TRBV3-2) to TRBJ2-6; D possibly corresponds to TRBD2 (6 bases). V lost 0 bases to trimming and J lost 2 bases, with 11 bases between them. Looked up from germline, CDR1 is LGHDT and CDR2 is YNNKEL (reference sequence). The CDR3 runs to 17 residues. The CDR3 loop is CASSQEAGWPGANVLTF. CDR3 DNA: TGTGCCAGCAGCCAAGAGGCGGGGTGGCCTGGGGCCAACGTCCTGACTTTC.

The chain combines TRBV2 with TRBJ2-3; 9 positions agree with TRBD2. Unmatched junction bases numbered 3, after V lost 4 bases and J lost 1 base. CDR1 SNHLY and CDR2 FYNNEI come from the germline V gene. There are 15 residues in the CDR3. CDR3 bases: TGTGCCAGCAGTGTCGAGCGGGGGGGCACAGATACGCAGTATTTT. Protein product: CASSVERGGTDTQYF.

This chain joins TRBV28 and TRBJ1-4; no clear D. V lost 1 base and J lost 13, with 10 bases in between. CDR3 length equals 12 residues. Looked up from germline, CDR1 is MDHEN and CDR2 is SYDVKM. This CDR3 reads CASSLSVVRLFF. DNA for the CDR3: TGTGCCAGCAGTTTATCCGTGGTGAGACTGTTTTTT.